A selection of T cell receptor beta chains follows, all from one sample in a study of cytomegalovirus exposure and HLA in healthy donors. TCRdb's copy holds only in-frame clones and misses some; the assay was immunoSEQ multiplex PCR. The sample lists over 140,000 clones; 65% to 85% were seen once. Material: PBMCs. Source of these receptors: a man aged 50-60 years in good health and CMV-seronegative. Both conserved end residues are part of each CDR3. A D gene is named only where the DNA matches it firmly. Not all rows give a size; the values are once, few, many and, for expanded clones, a class.

>TRBV7-3|15|once|TRBD1|TRBJ2-3
CASSPDRGPTDTQYF
TGTGCCAGCAGCCCCGACAGGGGACCAACAGATACGCAGTATTTT
>TRBV19|15|-|TRBD2|TRBJ2-3
CASSMVLANRDTQYF
TGTGCCAGTAGTATGGTACTAGCGAACCGAGATACGCAGTATTTT
>TRBV14|16|once|TRBD2|TRBJ2-1
CASSQTSGGPYNEQFF
TGTGCCAGCAGCCAAACTAGCGGGGGGCCGTACAATGAGCAGTTCTTC
>TRBV15|12|-|-|TRBJ2-7
CATSRDRYEQYF
TGTGCCACCAGCAGGGACAGATACGAGCAGTACTTC
>TRBV7-9|14|once|-|TRBJ2-3
CASTPFREQNTQYF
TGTGCCAGCACCCCCTTCCGGGAGCAAAATACGCAGTATTTT
>TRBV15|17|-|-|TRBJ2-1
CATSRVGGLSSYNEQFF
TGTGCCACCAGCAGAGTGGGGGGGCTTAGCTCCTACAATGAGCAGTTCTTC
>TRBV5-1|14|-|-|TRBJ1-1
CASTIGGGNTEAFF
TGCGCCAGCACAATAGGGGGGGGGAACACTGAAGCTTTCTTT
>TRBV5-4|15|few|TRBD1|TRBJ2-2
CASSLQGSNTGELFF
TGTGCCAGCAGCTTACAGGGGTCGAACACCGGGGAGCTGTTTTTT
>TRBV5-6|13|-|-|TRBJ1-2
CASSLSGDYGYTF
TGTGCCAGCAGCTTGAGCGGTGACTATGGCTACACCTTC
>TRBV28|17|-|-|TRBJ2-3
CASSSMAGPTGTDTQYF
TGTGCCAGCAGTTCGATGGCCGGGCCGACGGGAACAGATACGCAGTATTTT
>TRBV11-3|17|-|-|TRBJ2-5
CASSFSLIGQGQETQYF
TGTGCCAGCAGCTTCTCACTTATAGGGCAGGGGCAAGAGACCCAGTACTTC
>TRBV18|15|once|TRBD1|TRBJ1-5
CASSSGGDWNQPQHF
TGTGCCAGCTCCTCAGGGGGCGATTGGAATCAGCCCCAGCATTTT
>TRBV5-1|19|-|-|TRBJ1-1
CASSLGGGGVNGMNTEAFF
TGCGCCAGCAGCTTGGGGGGGGGAGGGGTTAACGGGATGAACACTGAAGCTTTCTTT
>TRBV6-5|13|-|-|TRBJ1-5
CASTGTAGQPQHF
TGTGCCAGCACCGGGACTGCGGGTCAGCCCCAGCATTTT
>TRBV11-3|14|-|-|TRBJ1-1
CASSLEQTYTEAFF
TGTGCCAGCAGCTTAGAGCAGACATACACTGAAGCTTTCTTT
>TRBV7-9|15|-|-|TRBJ1-1
CASSLMTGPNTEAFF
TGTGCCAGCAGCTTAATGACTGGTCCGAACACTGAAGCTTTCTTT
>TRBV11-3|15|few|TRBD1|TRBJ2-1
CASRSRDSSHNEQFF
TGTGCCAGCAGGTCCCGGGACAGTTCCCACAATGAGCAGTTCTTC
>TRBV7-9|13|-|-|TRBJ2-1
CASIRGLGNEQFF
TGTGCCAGCATTCGGGGATTGGGCAATGAGCAGTTCTTC
>TRBV19|16|-|-|TRBJ1-2
CASSISRQEDLYGYTF
TGTGCCAGTAGTATCTCAAGGCAGGAGGACCTCTATGGCTACACCTTC
>TRBV4-1|15|-|-|TRBJ2-7
CASSQKITGDYEQYF
TGCGCCAGCAGCCAAAAAATCACAGGAGACTACGAGCAGTACTTC
>TRBV5-8|13|-|-|TRBJ2-5
CASSFLRQETQYF
TGTGCCAGCAGCTTCCTGCGCCAAGAGACCCAGTACTTC
>TRBV5-6|15|-|TRBD2|TRBJ2-7
CASSRGLAGGGKQYF
TGTGCCAGCAGCCGGGGCCTAGCGGGGGGTGGCAAGCAGTACTTC
>TRBV29-1|12|-|TRBD1|TRBJ2-1
CSVERTGYEQFF
TGCAGCGTTGAACGGACAGGGTATGAGCAGTTCTTC
>TRBV25-1|13|once|-|TRBJ1-6
CASSDGSNSPLHF
TGTGCCAGCAGTGATGGGAGTAATTCACCCCTCCACTTT
>TRBV11-3|14|-|-|TRBJ2-6
CASSSSAGANVLTF
TGTGCCAGCAGCTCAAGCGCGGGGGCCAACGTCCTGACTTTC
>TRBV4-1|13|-|-|TRBJ1-1
CASSHPSRVEAFF
TGCGCCAGCAGCCACCCTAGCCGAGTTGAAGCTTTCTTT
>TRBV4-1|18|-|TRBD2|TRBJ2-5
CASSQEGSGGAYQETQYF
TGCGCCAGCAGCCAAGAAGGTAGCGGGGGGGCGTACCAAGAGACCCAGTACTTC
>TRBV5-8|14|-|TRBD1|TRBJ2-7
CAGKSGTGNYEQYF
TGTGCCGGAAAATCAGGGACAGGGAACTACGAGCAGTACTTC
>TRBV10-1|13|-|TRBD2|TRBJ2-1
CASSASLAGEQFF
TGCGCCAGCAGTGCCTCACTAGCGGGAGAGCAGTTCTTC
>TRBV4-2|15|-|TRBD1|TRBJ2-1
CASSLRDRGTNEQFF
TGTGCCAGCAGCTTACGGGACAGGGGGACCAATGAGCAGTTCTTC
>TRBV7-3|12|-|-|TRBJ1-1
CASSPALIEAFF
TGTGCCAGCAGTCCTGCCCTAATTGAAGCTTTCTTT
>TRBV6-6|16|-|TRBD1|TRBJ1-5
CASSYRGQGFHQPQHF
TGTGCCAGCAGTTACCGGGGACAGGGTTTTCATCAGCCCCAGCATTTT
>TRBV2|13|-|TRBD2|TRBJ2-5
CASSALAGVTQYF
TGTGCCAGCAGTGCGCTAGCGGGGGTGACCCAGTACTTC
>TRBV4-2|15|-|-|TRBJ1-2
CASSQENREDDGYTF
TGTGCCAGCAGCCAAGAAAACAGGGAAGATGACGGCTACACCTTC
>TRBV4-2|17|few|TRBD1|TRBJ1-2
CASSHPTDRDSNYGYTF
TGTGCCAGCAGCCACCCCACAGACCGGGACAGTAACTATGGCTACACCTTC
>TRBV29-1|14|-|-|TRBJ1-4
CSACLQGNNEKLFF
TGCAGCGCCTGTTTACAGGGAAATAATGAAAAACTGTTTTTT
>TRBV12-5|16|once|TRBD1|TRBJ2-2
CASVPSGTVNTGELFF
TGTGCTAGTGTTCCTTCCGGGACAGTAAATACCGGGGAGCTGTTTTTT
>TRBV5-1|16|-|-|TRBJ1-6
CASSLGSSSYNSPLHF
TGCGCCAGCAGCTTGGGGTCCAGCTCCTATAATTCACCCCTCCACTTT
>TRBV7-9|14|-|TRBD2|TRBJ2-1
CASSSRGLVNEQFF
TGTGCCAGCAGCTCCAGGGGACTAGTCAATGAGCAGTTCTTC
>TRBV15|14|-|TRBD2|TRBJ2-5
CATSTRGGSETQYF
TGTGCCACCAGCACACGGGGGGGAAGCGAGACCCAGTACTTC